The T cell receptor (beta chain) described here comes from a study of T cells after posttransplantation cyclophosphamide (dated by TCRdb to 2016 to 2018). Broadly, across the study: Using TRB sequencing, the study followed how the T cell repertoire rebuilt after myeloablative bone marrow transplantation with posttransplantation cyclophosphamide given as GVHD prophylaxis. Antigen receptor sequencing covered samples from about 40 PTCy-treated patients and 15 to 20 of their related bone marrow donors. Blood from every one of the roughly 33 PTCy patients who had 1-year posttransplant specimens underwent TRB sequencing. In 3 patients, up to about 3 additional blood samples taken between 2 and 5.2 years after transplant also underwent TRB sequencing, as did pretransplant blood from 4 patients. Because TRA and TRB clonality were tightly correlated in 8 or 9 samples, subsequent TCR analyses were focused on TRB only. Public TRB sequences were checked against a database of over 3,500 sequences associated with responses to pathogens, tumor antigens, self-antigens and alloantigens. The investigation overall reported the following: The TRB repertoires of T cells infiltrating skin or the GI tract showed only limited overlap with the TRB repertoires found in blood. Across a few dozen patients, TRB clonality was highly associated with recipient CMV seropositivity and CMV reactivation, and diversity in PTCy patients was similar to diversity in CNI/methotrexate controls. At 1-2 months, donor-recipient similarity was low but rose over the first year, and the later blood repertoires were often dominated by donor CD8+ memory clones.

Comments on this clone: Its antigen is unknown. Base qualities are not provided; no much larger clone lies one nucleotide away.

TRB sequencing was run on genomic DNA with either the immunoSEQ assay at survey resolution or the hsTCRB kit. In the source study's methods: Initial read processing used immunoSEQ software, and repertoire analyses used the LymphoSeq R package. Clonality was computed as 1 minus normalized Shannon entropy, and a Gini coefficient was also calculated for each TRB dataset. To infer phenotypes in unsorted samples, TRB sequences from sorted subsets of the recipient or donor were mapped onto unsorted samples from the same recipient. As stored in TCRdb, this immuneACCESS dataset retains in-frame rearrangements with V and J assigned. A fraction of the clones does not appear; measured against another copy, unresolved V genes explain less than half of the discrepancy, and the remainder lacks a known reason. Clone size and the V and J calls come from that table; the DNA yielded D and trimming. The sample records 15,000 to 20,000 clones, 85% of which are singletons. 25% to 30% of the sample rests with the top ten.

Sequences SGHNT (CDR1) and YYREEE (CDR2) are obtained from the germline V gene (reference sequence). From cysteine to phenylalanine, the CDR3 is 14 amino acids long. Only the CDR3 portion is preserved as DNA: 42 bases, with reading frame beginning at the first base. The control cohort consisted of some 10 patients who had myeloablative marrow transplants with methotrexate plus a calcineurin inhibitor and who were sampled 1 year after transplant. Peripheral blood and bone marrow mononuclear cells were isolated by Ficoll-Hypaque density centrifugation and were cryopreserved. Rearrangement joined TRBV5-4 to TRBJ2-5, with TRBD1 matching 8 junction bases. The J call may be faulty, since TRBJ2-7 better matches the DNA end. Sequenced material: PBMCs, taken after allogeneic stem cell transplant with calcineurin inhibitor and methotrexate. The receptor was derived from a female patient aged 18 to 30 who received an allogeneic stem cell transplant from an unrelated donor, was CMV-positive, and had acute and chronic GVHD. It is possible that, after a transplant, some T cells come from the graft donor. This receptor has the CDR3 CASSLWTGQGEQYF. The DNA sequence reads TGTGCCAGCAGCTTGTGGACAGGGCAGGGCGAGCAGTACTTC.